The 23 T cell receptor beta chains below come from one sample, sequenced in a study of T cell responses to AZD1222 COVID-19 vaccine (dated by TCRdb to 2020 to 2023). Reading the label with the study, this specimen's time point is: about 28 days (+/-7) after the second vaccine dose. To prepare the library, the immunoSEQ multiplex PCR assay was applied. In TCRdb, the immuneACCESS table is reduced to in-frame sequences with V and J assigned. These tables do not hold every clone; where another copy was compared, an unresolved V gene accounts for under half, and the others remain unexplained. This sample lists about 94,000 clones; 85% were detected once. 4.5% to 5% of the sample comes from the top ten. The input for sequencing was peripheral blood, taken 28 days after the second AZD1222 dose. The receptors were gathered from an adult who received the AZD1222 COVID-19 vaccine.

CDR3 loop: CSVRLAGAYEQYF. CDR3 nucleotides: TGCAGCGTTAGACTAGCGGGAGCCTACGAGCAGTACTTC. V gene TRBV29-1 combines with J gene TRBJ2-7; 12 bases align to TRBD2. This CDR3 has 13 amino acids. Germline V gene data show CDR1 as SQVTM and CDR2 as ANQGSEA. J lost 2 bases, V lost 5 bases, and 1 base had no gene match.

Only a few counts were recorded for this clone. V gene TRBV2 combines with J gene TRBJ1-4, with 7 bases lining up with TRBD1. CDR3 length: 15 amino acids. V trimming: 7 bases; J trimming: 4 bases; junction bases outside the gene matches: 9. The germline V gene encodes CDR1 SNHLY and CDR2 FYNNEI. CDR3 sequence (DNA): TGTGCCAGCACCCAGACAGGGATCGGTAATGAAAAACTGTTTTTT. This encodes CASTQTGIGNEKLFF. The full variable domain, completed using reference TRBV2 and TRBJ1-4, is EPEVTQTPSHQVTQMGQEVILRCVPISNHLYFYWYRQILGQKVEFLVSFYNNEISEKSEIFDDQFSVERPDGSNFTLKIRSTKLEDSAMYFCASTQTGIGNEKLFFGSGTQLSVL.

The J gene is TRBJ2-5, the V gene TRBV5-1; D possibly uses TRBD1 or TRBD2 (5 bases each). The CDR3 covers 15 residues. The V gene lost 3 bases and the J gene lost 14 bases, with 26 bases spanning the gap. Germline V gene lookup returns CDR1 SGHRS and CDR2 YFSETQ. The CDR3 DNA reads TGCGCCAGCAGCTCCAACAGGCCCCCGGGGTTAGATGTTTACTTC. Protein product: CASSSNRPPGLDVYF.

J is TRBJ2-7 and V is TRBV15; D is ambiguous. The CDR3 covers 13 residues. V was cut by 0 bases and J by 4 bases, with 7 bases left in between. CDR1 is LNHNV and CDR2 is YYDKDF in the germline V gene (reference sequence). In DNA, the CDR3 is TGTGCCACCAGCAGAGAAGTGGGGTACGAGCAGTACTTC. The encoded protein is CATSREVGYEQYF.

This clone has just a few counts. In nucleotides, the CDR3 is TGTGCCAGCAGGAAGACAGGGAGGACTGAAGCTTTCTTT. This codes for CASRKTGRTEAFF. The V and J genes are TRBV28 and TRBJ1-1, with TRBD1 identical over 7 bases. Germline CDR1 reads MDHEN; CDR2 reads SYDVKM. V shed 6 bases and J 5 bases; nucleotides not matched to a gene: 6. CDR3 length: 13 amino acids. The whole variable domain, remainder taken from reference TRBV28 and TRBJ1-1, is DVKVTQSSRYLVKRTGEKVFLECVQDMDHENMFWYRQDPGLGLRLIYFSYDVKMKEKGDIPEGYSVSREKKERFSLILESASTNQTSMYLCASRKTGRTEAFFGQGTRLTVV.

The chain employs TRBV27 and TRBJ2-2; D is unclear. V lost 2 bases to trimming and J lost 6 bases, with 10 bases between them. This CDR3 region has 14 residues. From germline, CDR1 is MNHEY and CDR2 SMNVEV (reference sequence). Written as DNA, the CDR3 is TGTGCCAGCAGTTTAGATTGGGGTGCCGGGGAGCTGTTTTTT. Protein product: CASSLDWGAGELFF.

The V gene is TRBV12-3 or TRBV12-4, the J gene TRBJ1-5; D not certain. V was cut by 7 bases and J by 9 bases, with 10 bases left in between. The length of the CDR3 is 11 residues. In DNA form, the CDR3 reads TGTGCCAGCACCCTCACGGGGCCCCAGCATTTT. It is translated as CASTLTGPQHF.

The chain links TRBV20-1 to TRBJ2-2; 10 bases are a match to TRBD2. CDR3 size: 15 residues. Germline V lookup: CDR1 DFQATT, CDR2 SNEGSKA (reference sequence). J gave up 4 bases and V 3 bases, and 5 bases lay outside the gene matches. CDR3 DNA: TGCAGTGCTAGTCCCAGCGGGAGGGCCACCGGGGAGCTGTTTTTT. This translates into CSASPSGRATGELFF.

The V gene is TRBV6-5, the J gene TRBJ1-1; D gene ambiguous. CDR1 and CDR2 from the germline V gene are MNHEY and SVGAGI. The CDR3 has 14 amino acids. The V end was cut by 6 bases, the J end by 3 bases, with 14 bases between. The CDR3 region has the DNA TGTGCCAGCAGACCGGGGAACGCGCACACTGAAGCTTTCTTT. Translated: CASRPGNAHTEAFF.

This clone has more than one count but fewer than ten. The rearrangement joins TRBV5-5 to TRBJ1-5; D perhaps matches TRBD1 (5 bases). V was shortened by 1 base and J by 4 bases, with 12 bases between the two germline ends. The CDR3 spans 15 residues. Germline CDR1 SGHKS, CDR2 YYEKEE (reference sequence). CDR3 DNA: TGTGCCAGCAGCTTGTCGACAGTCGGTAATCAGCCCCAGCATTTT. The encoded protein is CASSLSTVGNQPQHF.

This chain connects TRBV7-2 to TRBJ2-2; D not resolved. The CDR3 loop spans 11 amino acids. Germline CDR1 and CDR2: SGHTA and FQGNSA. The germline V and J ends were trimmed by 8 bases and 5 bases, with 6 bases remaining between them. Here the CDR3 reads CASGRTGELFF. The DNA of the CDR3 is TGTGCCAGCGGCCGGACCGGGGAGCTGTTTTTT.

This chain links TRBV10-3 with TRBJ2-3, with no clear D. Germline CDR1 reads ENHRY; CDR2 reads SYGVKD. CDR3 length equals 18 residues. Between the trimmed V and J ends, which lost 10 bases and 1 base, there was a span of 27 bases. The CDR3 protein is CASRPSIGTTRGTDTQYF. The DNA of the CDR3 is TGTGCCAGCAGACCATCGATCGGAACCACCCGTGGCACAGATACGCAGTATTTT.

The chain couples TRBV25-1 to TRBJ1-4; no definite D call. Deletions cut 3 bases from V and 0 bases from J, with 8 bases between. The CDR3 sequence is 15 residues long. The germline V gene has CDR1 MGHDK and CDR2 SYGVNS. Here the CDR3 DNA reads TGTGCCAGCAGTGATCAGGTCACAACTAATGAAAAACTGTTTTTT. This translates into CASSDQVTTNEKLFF.

The V and J genes are TRBV24-1 and TRBJ2-1; 9 bases match TRBD2. The CDR3 has 15 amino acids. Unmatched junction bases numbered 6, after V lost 1 base and J lost 9 bases. Looked up from germline, CDR1 is KGHDR and CDR2 is SFDVKD. The CDR3 DNA reads TGTGCCACCAGTGATTTTAGCGGGGGATCTGGTGAGCAGTTCTTC. Amino acids: CATSDFSGGSGEQFF.

J is TRBJ1-2 and V is TRBV25-1, with D hard to call. Germline V gives CDR1 MGHDK, CDR2 SYGVNS. V lost 4 bases to trimming and J lost 10 bases, with 19 bases between them. This CDR3 comprises 14 residues. CDR3 loop: CASSGLGEGVDYTF. DNA of the CDR3: TGTGCCAGCAGTGGCCTTGGAGAGGGAGTGGACTACACCTTC.

V is TRBV3-1 (or the pseudogene TRBV3-2) and J is TRBJ1-6, with 8 bases aligning to TRBD1. This CDR3 is built from 14 residues. Germline CDR1 LGHDT, CDR2 YNNKEL (reference sequence). V trimming: 4 bases; J trimming: 7 bases; junction bases outside the gene matches: 3. CDR3 sequence reads: CASSLGQGNSPLHF. The CDR3 coding sequence is TGTGCCAGCAGCCTCGGACAGGGAAATTCACCCCTCCACTTT.

The chain joins TRBV4-2 to TRBJ2-1; TRBD2 is a possible D gene (7 bases). Per the germline V gene, CDR1 is LGHNA and CDR2 is YNFKEQ. Trimming took off 4 bases at V and 3 bases at J, with 22 bases between the two ends. The CDR3 has 18 residues. CDR3 nucleotides: TGTGCCAGCAGCCGAGGGGCCCAGGGAGGGGGAGGCTACAATGAGCAGTTCTTC. Amino acids: CASSRGAQGGGGYNEQFF.

The J gene is TRBJ2-5, the V gene TRBV7-9; maybe TRBD1 (5 bases). Germline values: CDR1 SEHNR, CDR2 FQNEAQ (reference sequence). This CDR3 region has 15 residues. The germline V and J ends were trimmed by 4 bases and 5 bases, with 17 bases remaining between them. For the CDR3, the DNA is TGTGCCAGCAGCTCCACAGGTTTTGAAGGGGAGACCCAGTACTTC. Amino acids: CASSSTGFEGETQYF.

As concerns this clone: At the DNA level, this CDR3 is encoded by other sequences in the same sample as well. This chain joins TRBV5-4 and TRBJ2-3; D might be TRBD1 (5 bases). Per germline, CDR1 SGHNT and CDR2 YYREEE (reference sequence). The CDR3 runs to 12 residues. V lost 0 bases and J lost 6, with 5 bases in between. The CDR3 DNA follows: TGTGCCAGCAGCTTGGAGGGGGATACGCAGTATTTT. This encodes CASSLEGDTQYF.

This clone was seen only once. This rearrangement joins TRBV6-1 to TRBJ2-1; TRBD2 matches 9 bases. This CDR3 comprises 15 residues. With 1 base clipped from V and 4 bases from J, the junction kept 2 bases outside the gene matches. Germline V gene data show CDR1 as MNHNS and CDR2 as SASEGT. The CDR3 DNA sequence: TGTGCCAGCAGTGAAGAGGCGGGGGGGTACAATGAGCAGTTCTTC. It encodes CASSEEAGGYNEQFF.

This chain uses TRBV3-1 (or the pseudogene TRBV3-2) with TRBJ2-5; TRBD2 matches at 11 bases. There are 15 residues in the CDR3. The germline CDR1 and CDR2 sequences are LGHDT and YNNKEL (reference sequence). Unmatched junction bases numbered 3, after V lost 1 base and J lost 5 bases. The CDR3 sequence: CASSQGSGGAETQYF. The DNA for the CDR3 is TGTGCCAGCAGCCAAGGTAGCGGGGGGGCTGAGACCCAGTACTTC.

J is TRBJ2-7 and V is TRBV10-1; D possibly corresponds to TRBD1 (5 bases). The V end lost 3 bases, the J end lost 6 bases, and 15 bases lay between the germline ends. The CDR3 contains 14 residues. CDR1 is WNHNN and CDR2 is SYGVQD in the germline V gene (reference sequence). The CDR3 bases are TGCGCCAGCAGTGAAGGCAGGGTACCCGCCGAGCAGTACTTC. Amino acid sequence: CASSEGRVPAEQYF.

V usage is TRBV18 and J usage is TRBJ1-2; D is possibly TRBD1 (5 bases). CDR3 length: 15 residues. The germline CDR1 and CDR2 sequences are KGHSH and LQKENI. Trimming removed 3 bases from V and 8 bases from J, with 19 bases in between. The CDR3 spells CASSPQGLGGSGYTF. In DNA form, the CDR3 reads TGTGCCAGCTCACCCCAGGGCCTGGGAGGGAGCGGCTACACCTTC.